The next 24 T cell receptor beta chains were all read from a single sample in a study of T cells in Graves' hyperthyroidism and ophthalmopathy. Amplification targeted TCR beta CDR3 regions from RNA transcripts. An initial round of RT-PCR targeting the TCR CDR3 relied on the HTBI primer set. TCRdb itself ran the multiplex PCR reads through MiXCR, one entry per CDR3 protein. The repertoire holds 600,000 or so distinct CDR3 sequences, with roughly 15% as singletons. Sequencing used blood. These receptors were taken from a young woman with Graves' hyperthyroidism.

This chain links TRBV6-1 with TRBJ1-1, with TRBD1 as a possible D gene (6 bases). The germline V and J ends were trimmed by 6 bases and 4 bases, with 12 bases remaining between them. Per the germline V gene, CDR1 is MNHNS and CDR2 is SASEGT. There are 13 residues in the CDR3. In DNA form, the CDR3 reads TGTGCCAGCAGACAGGGTTCGGGCACTGAAGCTTTCTTT. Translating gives CASRQGSGTEAFF.

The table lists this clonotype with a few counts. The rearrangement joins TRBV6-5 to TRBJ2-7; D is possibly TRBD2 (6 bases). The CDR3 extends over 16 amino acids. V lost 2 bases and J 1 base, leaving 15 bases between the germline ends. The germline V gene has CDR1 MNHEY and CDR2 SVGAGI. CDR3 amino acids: CASSYGGIVGSYEQYF. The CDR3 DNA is TGTGCCAGCAGTTACGGGGGGATTGTTGGGTCCTACGAGCAGTACTTC.

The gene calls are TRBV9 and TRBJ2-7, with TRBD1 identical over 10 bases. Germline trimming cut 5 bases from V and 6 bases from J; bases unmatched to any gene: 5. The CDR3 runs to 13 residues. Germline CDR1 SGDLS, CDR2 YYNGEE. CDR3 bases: TGTGCCAGCAGTCTTAGGACAGGGGGCGAGCAGTACTTC. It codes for CASSLRTGGEQYF.

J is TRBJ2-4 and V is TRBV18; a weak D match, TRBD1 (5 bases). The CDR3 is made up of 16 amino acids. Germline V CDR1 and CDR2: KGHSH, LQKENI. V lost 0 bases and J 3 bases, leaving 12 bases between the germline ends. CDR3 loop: CASSPPAGQGKNIQYF. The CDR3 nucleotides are TGTGCCAGCTCACCACCGGCCGGCCAGGGCAAAAACATTCAGTACTTC.

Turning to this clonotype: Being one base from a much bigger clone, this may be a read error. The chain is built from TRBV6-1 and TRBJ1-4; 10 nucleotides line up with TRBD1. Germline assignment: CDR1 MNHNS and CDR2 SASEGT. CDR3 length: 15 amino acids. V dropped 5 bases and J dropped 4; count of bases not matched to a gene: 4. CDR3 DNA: TGTGCCAGCAGTCGACAGGGGGCCTTTAATGAAAAACTGTTTTTT. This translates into CASSRQGAFNEKLFF.

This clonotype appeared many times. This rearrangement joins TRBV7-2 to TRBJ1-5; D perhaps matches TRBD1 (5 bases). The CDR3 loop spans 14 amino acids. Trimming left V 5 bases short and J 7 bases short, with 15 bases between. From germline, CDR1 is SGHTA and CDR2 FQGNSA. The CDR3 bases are TGTGCCAGCAGCGCCGGGGCTGTTGGACAGCCCCAGCATTTT. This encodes CASSAGAVGQPQHF.

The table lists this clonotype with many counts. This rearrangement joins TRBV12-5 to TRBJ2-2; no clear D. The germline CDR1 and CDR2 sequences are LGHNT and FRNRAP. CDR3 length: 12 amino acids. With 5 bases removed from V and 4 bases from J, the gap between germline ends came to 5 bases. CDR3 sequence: CASGHGTGELFF. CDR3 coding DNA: TGTGCTAGTGGTCACGGCACCGGGGAGCTGTTTTTT.

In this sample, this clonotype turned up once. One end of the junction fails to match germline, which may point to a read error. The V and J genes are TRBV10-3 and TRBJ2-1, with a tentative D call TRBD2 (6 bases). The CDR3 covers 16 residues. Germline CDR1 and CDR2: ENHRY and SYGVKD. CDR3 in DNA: TGTGCCATCGGAGGGGCCCGGGACGGAAGCTACAATGAGCGGTTCTTC. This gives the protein CAIGGARDGSYNERFF.

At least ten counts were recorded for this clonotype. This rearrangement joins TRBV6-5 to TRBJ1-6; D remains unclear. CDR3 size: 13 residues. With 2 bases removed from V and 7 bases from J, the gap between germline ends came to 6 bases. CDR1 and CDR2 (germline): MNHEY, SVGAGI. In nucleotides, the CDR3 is TGTGCCAGCAGTTACAGCTCCAATTCACCCCTCCACTTT. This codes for CASSYSSNSPLHF.

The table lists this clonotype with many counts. The CDR3 reads CASSWDTGELFF. In nucleotides, the CDR3 is TGTGCCAGCAGCTGGGACACCGGGGAGCTGTTTTTT. V gene TRBV2 combines with J gene TRBJ2-2; no clear D. CDR3 length: 12 amino acids. Germline V gene sequence: CDR1 SNHLY, CDR2 FYNNEI. Trimming shortened V by 6 bases and J by 3 bases, and 5 bases separated the two germline ends.

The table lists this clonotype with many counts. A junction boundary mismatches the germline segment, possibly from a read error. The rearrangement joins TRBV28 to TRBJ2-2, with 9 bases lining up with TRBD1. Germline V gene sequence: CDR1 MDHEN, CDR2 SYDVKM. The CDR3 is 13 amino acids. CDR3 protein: CASSIWDRAKLFF. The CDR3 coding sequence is TGTGCCAGCAGTATATGGGACAGGGCGAAGCTGTTTTTT.

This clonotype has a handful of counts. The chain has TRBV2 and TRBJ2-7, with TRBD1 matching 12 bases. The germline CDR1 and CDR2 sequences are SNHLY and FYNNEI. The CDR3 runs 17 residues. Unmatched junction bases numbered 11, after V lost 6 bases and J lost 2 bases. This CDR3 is CASRYPGQGARAYEQYF. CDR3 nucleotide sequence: TGTGCCAGCAGGTACCCGGGACAGGGGGCGCGGGCCTACGAGCAGTACTTC.

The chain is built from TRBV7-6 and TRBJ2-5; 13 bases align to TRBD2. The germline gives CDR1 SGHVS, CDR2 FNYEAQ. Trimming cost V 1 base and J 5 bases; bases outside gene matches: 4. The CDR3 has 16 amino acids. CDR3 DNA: TGTGCCAGCAGCTTAGATGGACTAGCGGGAGAGGAGACCCAGTACTTC. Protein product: CASSLDGLAGEETQYF.

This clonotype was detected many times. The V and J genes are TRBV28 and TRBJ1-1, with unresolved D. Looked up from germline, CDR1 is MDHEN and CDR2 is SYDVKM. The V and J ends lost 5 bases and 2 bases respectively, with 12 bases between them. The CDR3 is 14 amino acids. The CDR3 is CASSDMEANTEAFF. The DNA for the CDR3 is TGTGCCAGCAGTGACATGGAGGCCAACACTGAAGCTTTCTTT. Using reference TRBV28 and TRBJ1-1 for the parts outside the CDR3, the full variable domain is DVKVTQSSRYLVKRTGEKVFLECVQDMDHENMFWYRQDPGLGLRLIYFSYDVKMKEKGDIPEGYSVSREKKERFSLILESASTNQTSMYLCASSDMEANTEAFFGQGTRLTVV.

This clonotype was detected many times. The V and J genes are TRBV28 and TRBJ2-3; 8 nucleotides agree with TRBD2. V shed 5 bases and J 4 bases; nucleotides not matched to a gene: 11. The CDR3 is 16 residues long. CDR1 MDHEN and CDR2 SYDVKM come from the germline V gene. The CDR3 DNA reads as TGTGCCAGCAGTCCTGAAGCGGGAGTCGGCGCAGATACGCAGTATTTT. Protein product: CASSPEAGVGADTQYF. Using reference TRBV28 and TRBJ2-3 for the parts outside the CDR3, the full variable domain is DVKVTQSSRYLVKRTGEKVFLECVQDMDHENMFWYRQDPGLGLRLIYFSYDVKMKEKGDIPEGYSVSREKKERFSLILESASTNQTSMYLCASSPEAGVGADTQYFGPGTRLTVL.

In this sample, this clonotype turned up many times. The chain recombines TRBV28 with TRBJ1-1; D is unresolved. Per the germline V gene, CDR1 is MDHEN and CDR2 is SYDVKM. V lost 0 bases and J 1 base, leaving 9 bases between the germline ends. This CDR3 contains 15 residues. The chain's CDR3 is CASSLWLPTNTEAFF. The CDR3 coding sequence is TGTGCCAGCAGTTTATGGTTACCAACGAACACTGAAGCTTTCTTT.

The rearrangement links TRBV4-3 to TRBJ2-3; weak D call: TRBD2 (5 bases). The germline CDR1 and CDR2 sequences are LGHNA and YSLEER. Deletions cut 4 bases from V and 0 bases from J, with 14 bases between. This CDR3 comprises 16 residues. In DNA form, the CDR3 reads TGCGCCAGCAGCCTTTCGACTACTTCTAGCACAGATACGCAGTATTTT. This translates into CASSLSTTSSTDTQYF.

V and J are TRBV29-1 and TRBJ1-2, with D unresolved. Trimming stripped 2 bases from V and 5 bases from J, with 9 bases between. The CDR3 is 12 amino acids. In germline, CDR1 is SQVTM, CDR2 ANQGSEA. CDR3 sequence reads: CSVELIRYGYTF. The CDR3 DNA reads TGCAGCGTTGAACTGATCCGTTATGGCTACACCTTC.

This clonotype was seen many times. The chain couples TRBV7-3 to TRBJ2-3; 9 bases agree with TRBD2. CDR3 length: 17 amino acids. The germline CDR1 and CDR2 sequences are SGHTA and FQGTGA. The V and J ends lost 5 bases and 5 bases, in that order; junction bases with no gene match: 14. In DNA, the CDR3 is TGTGCCAGCAGCCACTATGGGACTAGCTGGGGGGGAGATACGCAGTATTTT. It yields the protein CASSHYGTSWGGDTQYF.

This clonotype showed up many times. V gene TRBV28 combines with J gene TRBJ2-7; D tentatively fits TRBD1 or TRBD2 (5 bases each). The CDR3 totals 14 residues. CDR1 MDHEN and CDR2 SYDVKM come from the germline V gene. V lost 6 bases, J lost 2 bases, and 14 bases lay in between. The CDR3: CASSRRDGTYEQYF. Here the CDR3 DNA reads TGTGCCAGCAGCCGTCGGGACGGCACCTACGAGCAGTACTTC.

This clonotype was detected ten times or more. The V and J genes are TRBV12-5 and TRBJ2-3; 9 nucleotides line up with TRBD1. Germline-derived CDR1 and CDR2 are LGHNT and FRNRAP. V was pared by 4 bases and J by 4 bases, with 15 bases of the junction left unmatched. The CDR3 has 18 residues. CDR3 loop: CASGSTLPGQGPPDTQYF. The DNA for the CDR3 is TGTGCTAGTGGTTCCACACTACCGGGACAGGGACCTCCAGATACGCAGTATTTT.

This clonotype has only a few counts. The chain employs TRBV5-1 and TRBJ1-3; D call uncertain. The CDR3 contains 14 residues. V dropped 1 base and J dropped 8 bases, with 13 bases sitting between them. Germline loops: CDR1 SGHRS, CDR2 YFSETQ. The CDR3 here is CASSLWNQADTIYF. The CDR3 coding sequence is TGCGCCAGCAGCTTGTGGAACCAGGCCGACACCATATATTTT.

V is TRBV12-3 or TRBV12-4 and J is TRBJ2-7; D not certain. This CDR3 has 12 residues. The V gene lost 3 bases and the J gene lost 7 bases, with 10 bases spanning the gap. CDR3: CASSFGLWEQYF. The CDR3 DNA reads TGTGCCAGCAGTTTTGGCCTTTGGGAGCAGTACTTC.

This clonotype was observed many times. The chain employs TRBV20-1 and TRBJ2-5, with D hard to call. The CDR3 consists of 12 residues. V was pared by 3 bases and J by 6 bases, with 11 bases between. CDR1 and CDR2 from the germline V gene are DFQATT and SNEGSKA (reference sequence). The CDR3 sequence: CSASGGSQTQYF. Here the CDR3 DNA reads TGCAGTGCTAGTGGCGGTTCTCAGACCCAGTACTTC.